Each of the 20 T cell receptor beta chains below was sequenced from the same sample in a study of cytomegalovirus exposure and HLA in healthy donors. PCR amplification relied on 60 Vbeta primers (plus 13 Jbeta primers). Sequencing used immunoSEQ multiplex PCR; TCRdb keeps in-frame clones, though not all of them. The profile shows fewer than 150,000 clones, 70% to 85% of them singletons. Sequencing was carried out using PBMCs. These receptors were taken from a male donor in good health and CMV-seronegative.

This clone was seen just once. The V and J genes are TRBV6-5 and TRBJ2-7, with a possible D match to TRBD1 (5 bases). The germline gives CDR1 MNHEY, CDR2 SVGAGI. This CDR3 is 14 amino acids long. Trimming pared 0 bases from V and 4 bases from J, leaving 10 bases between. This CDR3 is CASSYSAGLYEQYF. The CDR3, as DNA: TGTGCCAGCAGTTACTCTGCAGGGTTGTACGAGCAGTACTTC.

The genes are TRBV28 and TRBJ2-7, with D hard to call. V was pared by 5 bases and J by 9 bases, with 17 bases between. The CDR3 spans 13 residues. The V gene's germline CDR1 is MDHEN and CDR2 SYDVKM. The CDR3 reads CASSPNGFPRQYF. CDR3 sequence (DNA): TGTGCCAGCAGTCCAAACGGGTTCCCTCGGCAGTACTTC.

CDR3 sequence (DNA): TGCGCCAGCAGCCACCCCTTCGTGGGCTCTAACTATGGCTACACCTTC. It is translated as CASSHPFVGSNYGYTF. The chain couples TRBV4-3 to TRBJ1-2; D is unresolved. The CDR3 covers 16 residues. Germline CDR1 LGHNA, CDR2 YSLEER. The V end lost 3 bases, the J end lost 0 bases, and 14 bases lay between the germline ends.

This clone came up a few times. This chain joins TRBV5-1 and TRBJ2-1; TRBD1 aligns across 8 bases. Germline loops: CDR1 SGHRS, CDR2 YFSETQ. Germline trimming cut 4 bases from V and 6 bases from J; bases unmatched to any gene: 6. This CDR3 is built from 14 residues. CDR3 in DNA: TGCGCCAGCAGCCTCGGGACAGGCACCAATGAGCAGTTCTTC. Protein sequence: CASSLGTGTNEQFF.

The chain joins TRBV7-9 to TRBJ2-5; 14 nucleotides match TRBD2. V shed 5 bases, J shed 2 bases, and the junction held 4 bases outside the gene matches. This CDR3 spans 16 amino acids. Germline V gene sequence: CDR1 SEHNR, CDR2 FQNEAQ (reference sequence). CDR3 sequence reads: CASSGGLAGGQETQYF. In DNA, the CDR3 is TGTGCCAGCAGCGGTGGACTAGCGGGAGGTCAAGAGACCCAGTACTTC.

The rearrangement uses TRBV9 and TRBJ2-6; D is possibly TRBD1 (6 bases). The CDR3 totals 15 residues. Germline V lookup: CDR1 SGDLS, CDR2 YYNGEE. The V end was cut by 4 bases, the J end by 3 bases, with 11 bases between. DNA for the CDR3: TGTGCCAGCAGCCTACAGGGTTTTGGGGCCAACGTCCTGACTTTC. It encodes CASSLQGFGANVLTF.

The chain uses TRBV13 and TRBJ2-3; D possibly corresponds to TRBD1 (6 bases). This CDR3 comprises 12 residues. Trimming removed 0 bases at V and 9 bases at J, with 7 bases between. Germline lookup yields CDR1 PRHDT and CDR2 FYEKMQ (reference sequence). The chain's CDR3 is CASSLGGATQYF. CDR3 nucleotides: TGTGCCAGCAGCTTAGGGGGGGCGACGCAGTATTTT.

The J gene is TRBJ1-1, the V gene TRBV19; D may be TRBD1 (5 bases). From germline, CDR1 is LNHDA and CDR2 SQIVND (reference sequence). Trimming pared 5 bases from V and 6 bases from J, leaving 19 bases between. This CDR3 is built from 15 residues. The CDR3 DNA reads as TGTGCCAGTAGTTACAAATCCCCAGGGTTCGCTGAAGCTTTCTTT. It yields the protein CASSYKSPGFAEAFF.

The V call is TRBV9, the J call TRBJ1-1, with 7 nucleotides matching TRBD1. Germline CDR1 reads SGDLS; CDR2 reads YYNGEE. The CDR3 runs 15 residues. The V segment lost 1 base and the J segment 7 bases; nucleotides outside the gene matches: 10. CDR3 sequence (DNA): TGTGCCAGCAGCGTACAGGGGGGACAGCCGTTTGAAGCTTTCTTT. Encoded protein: CASSVQGGQPFEAFF.

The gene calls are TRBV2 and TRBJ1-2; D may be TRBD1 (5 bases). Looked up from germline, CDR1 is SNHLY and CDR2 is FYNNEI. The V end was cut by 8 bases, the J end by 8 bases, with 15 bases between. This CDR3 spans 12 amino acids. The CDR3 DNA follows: TGTGCCAGCGACGGCAGGGTAGACGGCTACACCTTC. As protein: CASDGRVDGYTF.

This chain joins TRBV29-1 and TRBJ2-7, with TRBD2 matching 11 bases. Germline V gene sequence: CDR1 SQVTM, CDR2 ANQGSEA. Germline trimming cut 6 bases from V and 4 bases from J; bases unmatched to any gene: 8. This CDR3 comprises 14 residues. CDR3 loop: CSVLTSGVKYEQYF. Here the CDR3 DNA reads TGCAGCGTGTTGACTAGCGGGGTAAAATACGAGCAGTACTTC.

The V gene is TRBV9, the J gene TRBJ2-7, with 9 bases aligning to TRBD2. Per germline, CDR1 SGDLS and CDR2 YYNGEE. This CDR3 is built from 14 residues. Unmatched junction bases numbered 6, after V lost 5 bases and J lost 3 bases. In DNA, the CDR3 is TGTGCCAGCAGTGCCCTGACTAGCGGCTACGAGCAGTACTTC. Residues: CASSALTSGYEQYF.

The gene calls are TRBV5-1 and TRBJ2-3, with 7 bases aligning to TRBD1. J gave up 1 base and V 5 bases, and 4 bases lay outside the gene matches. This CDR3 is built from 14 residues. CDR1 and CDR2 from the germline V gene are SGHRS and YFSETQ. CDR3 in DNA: TGCGCCAGCAGACAGGGGTGGGGCACAGATACGCAGTATTTT. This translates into CASRQGWGTDTQYF.

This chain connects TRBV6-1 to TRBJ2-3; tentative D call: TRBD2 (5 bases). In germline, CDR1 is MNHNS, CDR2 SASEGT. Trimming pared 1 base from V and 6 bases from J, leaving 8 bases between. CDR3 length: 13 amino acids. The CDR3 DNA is TGTGCCAGCAGTGAAGAGGAGGTGGATACGCAGTATTTT. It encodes CASSEEEVDTQYF.

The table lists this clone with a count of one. In nucleotides, the CDR3 is TGTGCCAGCAGCTTCCAACTACTCAACACCGGGGAGCTGTTTTTT. It is translated as CASSFQLLNTGELFF. This rearrangement joins TRBV7-2 to TRBJ2-2, with D unclear. Germline V lookup: CDR1 SGHTA, CDR2 FQGNSA. The CDR3 runs 15 residues. Trimming left V 3 bases short and J 2 bases short, with 10 bases between.

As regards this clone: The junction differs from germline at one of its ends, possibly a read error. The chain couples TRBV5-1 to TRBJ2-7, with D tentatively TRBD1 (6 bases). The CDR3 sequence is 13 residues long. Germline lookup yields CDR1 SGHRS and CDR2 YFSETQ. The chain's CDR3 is CASSLFQGRDVIF. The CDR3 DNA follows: TGCGCCAGCAGCTTGTTCCAGGGGCGAGACGTGATCTTC.

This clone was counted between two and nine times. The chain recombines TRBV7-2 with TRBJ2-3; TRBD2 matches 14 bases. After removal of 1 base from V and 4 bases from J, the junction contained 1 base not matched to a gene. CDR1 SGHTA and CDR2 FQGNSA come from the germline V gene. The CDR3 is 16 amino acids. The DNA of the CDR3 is TGTGCCAGCAGCTTAGTGGGACTAGCGGGAGCAGATACGCAGTATTTT. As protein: CASSLVGLAGADTQYF.

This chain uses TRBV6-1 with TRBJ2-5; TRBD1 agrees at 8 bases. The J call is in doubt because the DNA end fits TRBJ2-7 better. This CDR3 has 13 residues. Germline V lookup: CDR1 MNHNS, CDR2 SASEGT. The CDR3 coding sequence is TGTGCCAGCCCCGGGACAGGTAGTCGCGAGCAGTACTTC. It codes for CASPGTGSREQYF.

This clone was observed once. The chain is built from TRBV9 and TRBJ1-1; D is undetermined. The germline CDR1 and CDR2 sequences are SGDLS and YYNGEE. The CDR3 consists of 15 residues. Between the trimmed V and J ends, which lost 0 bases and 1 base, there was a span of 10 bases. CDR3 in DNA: TGTGCCAGCAGCGTAGTGTCCGGTCGGAACACTGAAGCTTTCTTT. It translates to CASSVVSGRNTEAFF.

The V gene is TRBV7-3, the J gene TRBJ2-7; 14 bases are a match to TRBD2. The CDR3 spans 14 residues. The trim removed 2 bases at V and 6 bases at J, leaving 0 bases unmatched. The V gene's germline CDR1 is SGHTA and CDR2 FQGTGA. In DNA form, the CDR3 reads TGTGCCAGCAGCTTAGGACTAGCGGGAGGCGAGCAGTACTTC. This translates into CASSLGLAGGEQYF.